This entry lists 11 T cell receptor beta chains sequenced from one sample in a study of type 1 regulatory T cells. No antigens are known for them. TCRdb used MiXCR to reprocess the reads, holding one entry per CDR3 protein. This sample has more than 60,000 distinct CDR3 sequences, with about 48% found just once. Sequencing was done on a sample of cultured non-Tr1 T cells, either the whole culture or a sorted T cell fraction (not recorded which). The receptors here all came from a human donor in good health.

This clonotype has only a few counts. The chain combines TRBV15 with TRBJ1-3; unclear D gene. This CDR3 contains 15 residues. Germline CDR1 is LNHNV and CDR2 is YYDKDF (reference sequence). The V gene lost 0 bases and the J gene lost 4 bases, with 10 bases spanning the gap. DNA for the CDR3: TGTGCCACCAGCAGAGATCGACATTTGGGAAACACCATATATTTT. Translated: CATSRDRHLGNTIYF.

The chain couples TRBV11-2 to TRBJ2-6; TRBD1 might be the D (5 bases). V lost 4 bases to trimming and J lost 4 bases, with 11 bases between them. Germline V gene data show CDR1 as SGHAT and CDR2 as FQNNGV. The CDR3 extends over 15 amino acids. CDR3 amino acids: CASSSPGSGANVLTF. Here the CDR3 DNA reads TGTGCCAGCAGCTCACCAGGGTCCGGGGCCAACGTCCTGACTTTC. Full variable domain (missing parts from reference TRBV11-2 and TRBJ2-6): EAGVAQSPRYKIIEKRQSVAFWCNPISGHATLYWYQQILGQGPKLLIQFQNNGVVDDSQLPKDRFSAERLKGVDSTLKIQPAKLEDSAVYLCASSSPGSGANVLTFGAGSRLTVL.

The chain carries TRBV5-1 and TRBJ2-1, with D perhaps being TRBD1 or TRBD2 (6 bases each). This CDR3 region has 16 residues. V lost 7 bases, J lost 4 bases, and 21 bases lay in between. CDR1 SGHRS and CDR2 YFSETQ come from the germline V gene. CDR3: CASGTGSTGLYNEQFF. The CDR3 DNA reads TGCGCCAGCGGGACTGGGAGTACAGGGCTGTACAATGAGCAGTTCTTC.

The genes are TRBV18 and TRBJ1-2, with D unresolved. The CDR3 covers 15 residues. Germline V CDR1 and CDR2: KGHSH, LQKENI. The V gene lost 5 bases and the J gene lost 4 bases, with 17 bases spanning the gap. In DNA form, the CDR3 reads TGTGCCAGCTCAAGTCTCGACTCGGGGTCCTATGGCTACACCTTC. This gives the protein CASSSLDSGSYGYTF.

The CDR3 nucleotides are TGCAGTGCTAGCCGGCAGACAGGGGTGAATGTCGGCACTGAAGCTTTCTTT. It codes for CSASRQTGVNVGTEAFF. The V call is TRBV20-1, the J call TRBJ1-1, with 8 positions matching TRBD1. The germline CDR1 and CDR2 sequences are DFQATT and SNEGSKA (reference sequence). CDR3 length: 17 residues. V gave up 3 bases and J gave up 4 bases; unmatched junction bases: 16.

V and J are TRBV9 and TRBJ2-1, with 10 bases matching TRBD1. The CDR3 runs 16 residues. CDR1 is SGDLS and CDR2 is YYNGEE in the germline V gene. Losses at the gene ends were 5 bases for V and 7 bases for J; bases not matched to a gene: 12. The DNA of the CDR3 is TGTGCCAGCAGTGAAGGGGACAGGGGATTTGGGAATGAGCAGTTCTTC. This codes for CASSEGDRGFGNEQFF.

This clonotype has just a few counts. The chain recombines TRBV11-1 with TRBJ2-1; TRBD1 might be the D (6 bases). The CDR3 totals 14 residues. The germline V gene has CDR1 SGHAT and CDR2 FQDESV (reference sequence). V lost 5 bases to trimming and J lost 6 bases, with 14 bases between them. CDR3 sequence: CASSRPHRVNEQFF. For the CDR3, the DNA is TGTGCCAGCAGCCGACCTCACAGGGTCAATGAGCAGTTCTTC. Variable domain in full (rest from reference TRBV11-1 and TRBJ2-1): EAEVAQSPRYKITEKSQAVAFWCDPISGHATLYWYRQILGQGPELLVQFQDESVVDDSQLPKDRFSAERLKGVDSTLKIQPAELGDSAMYLCASSRPHRVNEQFFGPGTRLTVL.

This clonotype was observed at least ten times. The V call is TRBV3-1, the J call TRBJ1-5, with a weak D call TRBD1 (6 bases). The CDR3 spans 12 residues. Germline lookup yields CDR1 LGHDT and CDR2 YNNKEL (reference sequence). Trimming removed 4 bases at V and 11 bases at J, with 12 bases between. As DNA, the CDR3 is TGTGCCAGCAGCCTCGGGGGGCAAACCCAGCATTTT. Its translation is CASSLGGQTQHF.

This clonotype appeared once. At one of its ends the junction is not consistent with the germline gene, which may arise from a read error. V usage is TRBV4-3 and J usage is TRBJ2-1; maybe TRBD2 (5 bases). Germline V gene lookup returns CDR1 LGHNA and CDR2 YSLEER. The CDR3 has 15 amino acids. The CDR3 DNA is TGCGCCAGCAGCCAAGATTCCAGAGGGTTCGGTGAGCGGTTCTTC. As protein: CASSQDSRGFGERFF.

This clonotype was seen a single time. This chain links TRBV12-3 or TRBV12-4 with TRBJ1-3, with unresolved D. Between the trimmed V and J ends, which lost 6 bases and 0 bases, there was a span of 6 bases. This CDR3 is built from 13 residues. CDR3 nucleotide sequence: TGTGCCAGCAGGGGTAGCTCTGGAAACACCATATATTTT. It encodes CASRGSSGNTIYF.

The CDR3 nucleotides are TGTGCCAGCTCACCACCGAGGGAAGGATCACCCCTCCACTTT. This translates into CASSPPREGSPLHF. V is TRBV18 and J is TRBJ1-6, with D hard to call. The CDR3 length is 14 residues. Trimming pared 0 bases from V and 10 bases from J, leaving 10 bases between. From germline, CDR1 is KGHSH and CDR2 LQKENI.